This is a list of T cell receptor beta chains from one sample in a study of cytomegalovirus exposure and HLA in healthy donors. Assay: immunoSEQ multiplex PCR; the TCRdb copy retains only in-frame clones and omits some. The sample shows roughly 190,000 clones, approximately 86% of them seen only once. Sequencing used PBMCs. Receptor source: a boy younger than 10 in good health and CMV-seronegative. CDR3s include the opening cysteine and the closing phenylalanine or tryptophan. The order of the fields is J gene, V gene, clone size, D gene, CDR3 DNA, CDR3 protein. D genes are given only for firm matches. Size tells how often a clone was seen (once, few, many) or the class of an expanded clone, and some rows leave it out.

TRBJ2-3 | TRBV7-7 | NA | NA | TGTGCCAGCAGCTTAGCTGTTAGCGGCACAGATACGCAGTATTTT | CASSLAVSGTDTQYF
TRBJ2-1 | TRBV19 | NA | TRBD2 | TGTGCCAGTACCTCAGGGGCTAGCGGGGGGGGTGAGCAGTTCTTC | CASTSGASGGGEQFF
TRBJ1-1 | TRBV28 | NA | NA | TGTGCCAGCCGAGGGACTGAAGCTTTCTTT | CASRGTEAFF
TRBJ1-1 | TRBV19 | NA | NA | TGTGCCAGTAGTAAGGGGGACGGAATGAACACTGAAGCTTTCTTT | CASSKGDGMNTEAFF
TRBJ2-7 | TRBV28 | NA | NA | TGTGCCAGCGGAGGGGCAGGGCTCGACGAGCAGTACTTC | CASGGAGLDEQYF
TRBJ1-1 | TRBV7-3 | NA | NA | TGTGCCAGCAGTCGGGGGTTCAGCACTGAAGCTTTCTTT | CASSRGFSTEAFF
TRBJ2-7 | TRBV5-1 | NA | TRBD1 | TGCGCCAGCAAGCTTGAATTATGGGACAGGGACTACGAGCAGTACTTC | CASKLELWDRDYEQYF
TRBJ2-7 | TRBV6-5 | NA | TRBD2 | TGTGCCAGCAGTTACTCGGACAGCGGGGGTCGCGAGCAGTACTTC | CASSYSDSGGREQYF
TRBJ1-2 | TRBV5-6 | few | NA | TGTGCCAGCACCGCCGACAGGCGGTATGGCTACACCTTC | CASTADRRYGYTF
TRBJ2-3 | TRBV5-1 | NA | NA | TGCGCCAGCAGCTTGAAGCAAGGAGTAGATACGCAGTATTTT | CASSLKQGVDTQYF
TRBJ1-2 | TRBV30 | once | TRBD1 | TGTGCCTGGAGTACCGGGACAGGGGAGCTTGGGCGCTATGGCTACACCTTC | CAWSTGTGELGRYGYTF
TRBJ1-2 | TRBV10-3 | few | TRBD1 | TGTGCCATTGGTAACCTGGGACAGTCGGGCTACACCTTC | CAIGNLGQSGYTF
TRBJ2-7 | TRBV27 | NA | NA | TGTGCCAGCAGTCCATGGGCGGGACGGGGTCTCTACGAGCAGTACTTC | CASSPWAGRGLYEQYF
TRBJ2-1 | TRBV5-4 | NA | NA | TGTGCCAGCAGCTTGGCCAAGCGGAGCGACAATGAGCAGTTCTTC | CASSLAKRSDNEQFF
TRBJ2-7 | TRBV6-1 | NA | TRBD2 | TGTGCCAGCAGTGGAAGCGGGAGCAGGACCGAGCAGTACTTC | CASSGSGSRTEQYF
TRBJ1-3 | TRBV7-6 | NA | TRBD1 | TGTGCCAGCAGCCCACGAATAAGGGGGAACAGGGGCTCTGGAAACACCATATATTTT | CASSPRIRGNRGSGNTIYF
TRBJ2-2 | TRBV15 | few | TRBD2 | TGTGCCACCAGCAGTCTAGCGGAGATCACCGGGGAGCTGTTTTTT | CATSSLAEITGELFF
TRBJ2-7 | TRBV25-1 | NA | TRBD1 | TGTGCCAGCAGTGAGGGGGACAGCGTTGGGGCCTACGAGCAGTACTTC | CASSEGDSVGAYEQYF
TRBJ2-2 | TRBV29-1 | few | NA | TGCAGCGCTGAGACAGTCGCGAACACCGGGGAGCTGTTTTTT | CSAETVANTGELFF
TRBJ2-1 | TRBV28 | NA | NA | TGTGCCAGCGGCTGGGACCGGGAGATGAATGAGCAGTTCTTC | CASGWDREMNEQFF
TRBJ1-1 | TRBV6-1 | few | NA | TGTGCCAGCAGTGAGTTGGGACAAGCTGAAGCTTTCTTT | CASSELGQAEAFF
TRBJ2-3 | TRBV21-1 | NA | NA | TGTGCCAGCAGCAACACGAACAGGGAACACTATACGCAGTATTTT | CASSNTNREHYTQYF
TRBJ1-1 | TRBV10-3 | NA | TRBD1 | TGTGCCAGCAGTTATTCGTCGACAGGGCGGAACACTGAAGCTTTCTTT | CASSYSSTGRNTEAFF
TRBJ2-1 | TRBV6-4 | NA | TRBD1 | TGTGCCAACCCCCGGGACAGGGGGTCGGGGGAGCAGTTCTTC | CANPRDRGSGEQFF
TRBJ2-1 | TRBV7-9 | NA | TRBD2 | TGTGCCAGCAGCCCGCGACTAGCGGGGGGCTACAATGAGCAGTTCTTC | CASSPRLAGGYNEQFF
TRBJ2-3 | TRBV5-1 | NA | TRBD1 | TGCGCCAGCAGTTATCTGACAGGGGGCGACGCAGATACGCAGTATTTT | CASSYLTGGDADTQYF
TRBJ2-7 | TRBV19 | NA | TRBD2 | TGTGCCAGTAGTAGGACTAGCCTCTCCTACGAGCAGTACTTC | CASSRTSLSYEQYF
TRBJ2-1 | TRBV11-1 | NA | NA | TGTGCCAGCAGCTTAGCGCGTCCTTATGGCAATGAGCAGTTCTTC | CASSLARPYGNEQFF
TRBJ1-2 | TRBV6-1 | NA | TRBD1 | TGTGCCAGCAGGGTGGAAGGCGGGACAGGGGGAGGCTACACCTTC | CASRVEGGTGGGYTF
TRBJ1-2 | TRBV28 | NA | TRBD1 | TGTGCCAGCAGTGCAGGGGGACAACTCTATGGCTACACCTTC | CASSAGGQLYGYTF
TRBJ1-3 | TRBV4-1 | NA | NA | TGCGCCAGCAGCCAAGATTCGATCAGTAGCCGAGGAAACACCATATATTTT | CASSQDSISSRGNTIYF
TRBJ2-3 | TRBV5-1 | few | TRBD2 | TGCGCCAGCGAACTAGCGGGAGTCGGAGATACGCAGTATTTT | CASELAGVGDTQYF
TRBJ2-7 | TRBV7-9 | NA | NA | TGTGCCAGCAGCCCAGCGGGCGACGAGCAGTACTTC | CASSPAGDEQYF
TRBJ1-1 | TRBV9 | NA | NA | TGTGCCAGCAGCGTAGGCCCCCAGGGATTTAACACTGAAGTTTTCTTT | CASSVGPQGFNTEVFF
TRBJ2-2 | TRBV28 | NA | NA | TGTGCCAGCAGTGGGAACAGGGTGTTCACCGGGGAGCTGTTTTTT | CASSGNRVFTGELFF
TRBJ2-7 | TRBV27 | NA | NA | TGTGCCAGCAGTTTTCAGGGGGGTAGGTACGAGCAGTACTTC | CASSFQGGRYEQYF
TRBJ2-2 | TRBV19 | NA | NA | TGTGCCAGTAGTCCAAGAGGGGGGGGAAAGAACACCGGGGAGCTGTTTTTT | CASSPRGGGKNTGELFF
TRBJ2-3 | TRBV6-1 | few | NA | TGTGCAATGTCGTCCGTCCCGACAGATACGCAGTATTTT | CAMSSVPTDTQYF
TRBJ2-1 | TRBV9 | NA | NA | TGTGCCAGCAGCCCGGGCGGGCTCGGGTTGGGCAATGAGCAGTTCTTC | CASSPGGLGLGNEQFF
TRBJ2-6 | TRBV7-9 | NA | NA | TGTGCCAGCAGCCCCCAGGGAGGTGGTGGGGCCAACGTCCTGACTTTC | CASSPQGGGGANVLTF
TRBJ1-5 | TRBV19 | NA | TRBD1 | TGTGCCTCCGGGACAGGGGGTAGCAATCAGCCCCAGCATTTT | CASGTGGSNQPQHF
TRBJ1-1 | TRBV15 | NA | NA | TGTGCCACCAGCACCAGCGTGGTGAACACTGAAGCTTTCTTT | CATSTSVVNTEAFF
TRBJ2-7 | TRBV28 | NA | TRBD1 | TGTGCCAGCAGTCGACACTCAGGACAGGGTGCTTACGAGCAGTACTTC | CASSRHSGQGAYEQYF
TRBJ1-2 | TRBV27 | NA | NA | TGTGCCAGCAGTTTCGGGAGGGGTAACTATGGCTACACCTTC | CASSFGRGNYGYTF
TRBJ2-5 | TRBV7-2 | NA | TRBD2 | TGTGCCAGCAGCCTCATACCGGGACTAGCTCCAGAGACCCAGTACTTC | CASSLIPGLAPETQYF
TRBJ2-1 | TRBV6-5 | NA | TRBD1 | TGTGCCAGCAGGGACAGGGGTGTATTCAATGAGCAGTTCTTC | CASRDRGVFNEQFF
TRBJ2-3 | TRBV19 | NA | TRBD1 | TGTGCCAGTAGTATAAGACAGGGGGGGACAGATACGCAGTATTTT | CASSIRQGGTDTQYF
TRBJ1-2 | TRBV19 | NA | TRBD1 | TGTGCCAGTGTCCCGGGACAGGTTAACTATGGCTACACCTTC | CASVPGQVNYGYTF
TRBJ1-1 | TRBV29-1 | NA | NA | TGCAGCGTTGAGGGGCTAATGAACACTGAAGCTTTCTTT | CSVEGLMNTEAFF
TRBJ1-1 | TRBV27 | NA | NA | TGTGCCAGCAGTTTCGGGGTGGGTGAAGCTTTCTTT | CASSFGVGEAFF
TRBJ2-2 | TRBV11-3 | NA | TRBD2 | TGTGCCAGCAGCCCAACCGGGGGGGAATGGCCCGGGGAGCTGTTTTTT | CASSPTGGEWPGELFF
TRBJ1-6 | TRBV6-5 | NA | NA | TGTGCCAGCAGGACGGAGGGCTCCTATAATTCACCCCTCCACTTT | CASRTEGSYNSPLHF
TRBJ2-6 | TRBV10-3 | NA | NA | TGTGCCATCAGGGACAGCTCTGGGGCCAACGTCCTGACTTTC | CAIRDSSGANVLTF
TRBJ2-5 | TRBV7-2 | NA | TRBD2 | TGTGCCAGCAGCTTAGGTGTTCGCCGGGGGGGCAAGGAAGAGACCCAGTACTTC | CASSLGVRRGGKEETQYF
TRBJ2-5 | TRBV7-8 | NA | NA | TGTGCCAGCAGTCCCAACCATCGGCCGGAGCAAGAGACCCAGTACTTC | CASSPNHRPEQETQYF
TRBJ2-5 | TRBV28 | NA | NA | TGTGCCAGCAGGCCTACAGGGGAGACCCAGTACTTC | CASRPTGETQYF
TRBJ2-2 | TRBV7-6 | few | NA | TGTGCCAGCGAGGACACCGGGGAGCTGTTTTTT | CASEDTGELFF